These 28 T cell receptor beta chains came from one sample sequenced in a study of T cell changes during pregnancy in multiple sclerosis. Generated by immunoSEQ multiplex PCR, the TCRdb table keeps only in-frame clones and is missing some. The sample consists of under 60,000 clones, 90% to 95% of them appearing once. The sample here was CD8+ T cells from peripheral blood mononuclear cells, taken after pregnancy. The source of these receptors is a female donor with multiple sclerosis, enrolled in a pregnancy study.

The sample holds one count of this clone. This chain uses TRBV15 with TRBJ2-7; a weak D match, TRBD1 (6 bases). The CDR3 runs 13 residues. The V and J ends lost 2 bases and 4 bases respectively, with 9 bases between them. Looked up from germline, CDR1 is LNHNV and CDR2 is YYDKDF (reference sequence). The CDR3 is CATSRNRVYEQYF. CDR3 DNA: TGTGCCACCAGCAGAAACAGGGTTTACGAGCAGTACTTC. Looking up the rest from reference TRBV15 and TRBJ2-7 gives the full variable domain: DAMVIQNPRYQVTQFGKPVTLSCSQTLNHNVMYWYQQKSSQAPKLLFHYYDKDFNNEADTPDNFQSRRPNTSFCFLDIRSPGLGDTAMYLCATSRNRVYEQYFGPGTRLTVT.

The chain employs TRBV5-1 and TRBJ1-2, with 8 bases matching TRBD1. Germline trimming cut 0 bases from V and 3 bases from J; bases unmatched to any gene: 7. There are 16 residues in the CDR3. Germline lookup yields CDR1 SGHRS and CDR2 YFSETQ. CDR3 sequence reads: CASSLVDRGLDYGYTF. CDR3 in DNA: TGCGCCAGCAGCTTGGTCGACAGGGGTTTGGACTATGGCTACACCTTC. The full variable domain, in which reference TRBV5-1 and TRBJ1-2 provide the parts outside the CDR3, is KAGVTQTPRYLIKTRGQQVTLSCSPISGHRSVSWYQQTPGQGLQFLFEYFSETQRNKGNFPGRFSGRQFSNSRSEMNVSTLELGDSALYLCASSLVDRGLDYGYTFGSGTRLTVV.

J is TRBJ2-7 and V is TRBV2; no firm D call. The V gene lost 5 bases and the J gene lost 0 bases, with 17 bases spanning the gap. Germline V lookup: CDR1 SNHLY, CDR2 FYNNEI. CDR3 length equals 16 residues. CDR3 nucleotides: TGTGCCAGCAGTTTTAACATGGAAGCTAGCTCCTACGAGCAGTACTTC. Translated, it gives CASSFNMEASSYEQYF.

The genes are TRBV25-1 and TRBJ1-4, with D unclear. Germline-derived CDR1 and CDR2 are MGHDK and SYGVNS. V lost 0 bases and J lost 1, with 12 bases in between. The CDR3 covers 17 residues. CDR3 sequence (DNA): TGTGCCAGCAGTGAATATTCGGGGAATGTAACTAATGAAAAACTGTTTTTT. Its protein is CASSEYSGNVTNEKLFF.

The chain uses TRBV6-1 and TRBJ1-2; tentatively, D is TRBD1 (6 bases). The V end was cut by 7 bases, the J end by 5 bases, with 14 bases between. The CDR3 sequence is 13 residues long. The germline gives CDR1 MNHNS, CDR2 SASEGT. The CDR3 region has the DNA TGTGCCAGCAAGGGGGAGTCTCCTTATGGCTACACCTTC. Its protein product is CASKGESPYGYTF.

The table lists this clone with a few counts. This chain joins TRBV9 and TRBJ2-6; unclear D gene. Trimming removed 2 bases at V and 0 bases at J, with 3 bases between. CDR3 length: 14 amino acids. Germline values: CDR1 SGDLS, CDR2 YYNGEE. The CDR3, as DNA: TGTGCCAGCAGCGTTTACTCTGGGGCCAACGTCCTGACTTTC. Protein sequence: CASSVYSGANVLTF.

The V call is TRBV19, the J call TRBJ2-7, with TRBD2 as a possible D gene (6 bases). Germline CDR1 is LNHDA and CDR2 is SQIVND (reference sequence). This CDR3 spans 13 amino acids. V was cut by 5 bases and J by 7 bases, with 15 bases left in between. CDR3: CASSSVSGAEQYF. The DNA of the CDR3 is TGTGCCAGTAGTTCTGTTAGCGGCGCTGAGCAGTACTTC.

In its sample, this clone was seen once. The chain has TRBV9 and TRBJ2-7; possibly TRBD2 for D (6 bases). V was clipped by 2 bases and J by 4 bases, with 16 bases between them. From germline, CDR1 is SGDLS and CDR2 YYNGEE. The CDR3 covers 15 residues. CDR3 sequence (DNA): TGTGCCAGCAGCGTGGGTTCAGGGAGGCAATACGAGCAGTACTTC. Translation gives CASSVGSGRQYEQYF.

This chain uses TRBV14 with TRBJ1-1; D possibly corresponds to TRBD1 (6 bases). Germline V gene sequence: CDR1 SGHDN, CDR2 FVKESK. V lost 4 bases, J lost 7 bases, and 16 bases lay in between. This CDR3 has 14 amino acids. CDR3 in amino acids: CASSRDTGTGEAFF. The CDR3 nucleotides are TGTGCCAGCAGCCGAGACACAGGGACGGGTGAAGCTTTCTTT.

The V gene is TRBV9, the J gene TRBJ1-2, with D possibly TRBD1 on 5 matching bases. Germline CDR1 is SGDLS and CDR2 is YYNGEE. V lost 4 bases and J 4 bases, leaving 11 bases between the germline ends. The CDR3 consists of 13 residues. The CDR3 nucleotides read TGTGCCAGCAGCCCCGGACAAACCTATGGCTACACCTTC. Translated, it gives CASSPGQTYGYTF.

This clone was picked up one time. The genes are TRBV5-8 and TRBJ2-5; maybe TRBD2 (5 bases). With 4 bases removed from V and 2 bases from J, the gap between germline ends came to 12 bases. The CDR3 consists of 14 residues. Germline V CDR1 and CDR2: SGHTS, YDEGEE. The CDR3 is CASSRETRQETQYF. The CDR3 DNA sequence: TGTGCCAGCAGCAGGGAGACAAGACAAGAGACCCAGTACTTC.

The chain joins TRBV18 to TRBJ1-5, with 9 bases identical to TRBD1. The CDR3 is made up of 15 amino acids. The germline V gene has CDR1 KGHSH and CDR2 LQKENI. With V trimmed by 6 bases and J by 6 bases, 9 bases remained unmatched. The CDR3 bases are TGTGCCAGCTCCCCCGGGACAGGGTTCACTCAGCCCCAGCATTTT. This sequence encodes CASSPGTGFTQPQHF.

This sequence joins TRBV19 and TRBJ1-5, with D perhaps TRBD1 (6 bases). Trimming removed 2 bases from V and 0 bases from J, with 11 bases in between. Germline assignment: CDR1 LNHDA and CDR2 SQIVND (reference sequence). The CDR3 is 16 amino acids. CDR3: CASSIQGMGSNQPQHF. As DNA, the CDR3 is TGTGCCAGTAGTATACAGGGGATGGGTAGCAATCAGCCCCAGCATTTT.

V and J are TRBV7-2 and TRBJ2-7; 8 nucleotides line up with TRBD2. The CDR3 has 17 amino acids. Trimming at V came to 5 bases and at J to 4 bases, leaving 16 bases not matched to a gene. Looked up from germline, CDR1 is SGHTA and CDR2 is FQGNSA. The CDR3 is CASSPGRGRGVGYEQYF. The DNA of the CDR3 is TGTGCCAGCAGCCCCGGGCGGGGGCGGGGGGTGGGTTACGAGCAGTACTTC.

This sequence joins TRBV5-6 and TRBJ1-5; D might be TRBD1 (5 bases). The CDR3 covers 14 residues. Germline V CDR1 and CDR2: SGHDT, YYEEEE. V lost 7 bases and J 7 bases, leaving 18 bases between the germline ends. The CDR3 here is CASQLGQGIQPQHF. CDR3 DNA: TGTGCCAGCCAGCTTGGGCAGGGAATACAGCCCCAGCATTTT. Full variable domain (remainder filled in from reference TRBV5-6 and TRBJ1-5): DAGVTQSPTHLIKTRGQQVTLRCSPKSGHDTVSWYQQALGQGPQFIFQYYEEEERQRGNFPDRFSGHQFPNYSSELNVNALLLGDSALYLCASQLGQGIQPQHFGDGTRLSIL.

This clone was observed once. V and J are TRBV29-1 and TRBJ2-7, with TRBD1 identical over 7 bases. Germline lookup yields CDR1 SQVTM and CDR2 ANQGSEA. V lost 6 bases, J lost 1 base, and 3 bases stayed unmatched. The CDR3 totals 12 residues. CDR3 residues: CSVETGSYEQYF. The CDR3 DNA follows: TGCAGCGTAGAGACAGGGTCCTACGAGCAGTACTTC.

The gene calls are TRBV13 and TRBJ2-3, with D perhaps TRBD1 (6 bases). V shed 4 bases and J shed 4 bases, with 18 bases lying between them. CDR3 length: 16 residues. Germline lookup yields CDR1 PRHDT and CDR2 FYEKMQ (reference sequence). The CDR3 DNA follows: TGTGCCAGCAGCTCCCTACAGGGATCCCCCGCAGATACGCAGTATTTT. It yields the protein CASSSLQGSPADTQYF. Looking up the rest from reference TRBV13 and TRBJ2-3 gives the full variable domain: AAGVIQSPRHLIKEKRETATLKCYPIPRHDTVYWYQQGPGQDPQFLISFYEKMQSDKGSIPDRFSAQQFSDYHSELNMSSLELGDSALYFCASSSLQGSPADTQYFGPGTRLTVL.

The V call is TRBV19, the J call TRBJ1-4; the D is unclear. V was trimmed by 0 bases and J by 3 bases, leaving 8 bases between them. The CDR3 consists of 15 residues. Germline assignment: CDR1 LNHDA and CDR2 SQIVND (reference sequence). The CDR3 loop is CASSIDSSANEKLFF. CDR3 sequence (DNA): TGTGCCAGTAGTATAGACAGTTCAGCTAATGAAAAACTGTTTTTT. Complete variable domain (other parts from reference TRBV19 and TRBJ1-4): DGGITQSPKYLFRKEGQNVTLSCEQNLNHDAMYWYRQDPGQGLRLIYYSQIVNDFQKGDIAEGYSVSREKKESFPLTVTSAQKNPTAFYLCASSIDSSANEKLFFGSGTQLSVL.

The V gene is TRBV13, the J gene TRBJ2-5; TRBD1 aligns across 8 bases. The ends lost 5 bases at V and 0 bases at J; junction bases unmatched: 8. The CDR3 runs 16 residues. In germline, CDR1 is PRHDT, CDR2 FYEKMQ (reference sequence). The CDR3 region has the DNA TGTGCCAGCAGCCCGGGGACAGGACCGTACCAAGAGACCCAGTACTTC. It translates to CASSPGTGPYQETQYF.

The V gene is TRBV19, the J gene TRBJ1-5; D uncertain. In germline, CDR1 is LNHDA, CDR2 SQIVND (reference sequence). V gave up 3 bases and J gave up 0 bases, with 9 bases separating them. The CDR3 is 15 residues long. The CDR3 here is CASSIISVSNQPQHF. CDR3 DNA: TGTGCCAGTAGTATTATTTCAGTTAGCAATCAGCCCCAGCATTTT.

The V and J genes are TRBV19 and TRBJ1-5; 8 bases are a match to TRBD1. J lost 0 bases, V lost 9 bases, and 13 bases had no gene match. The germline V gene has CDR1 LNHDA and CDR2 SQIVND (reference sequence). The CDR3 has 17 residues. The CDR3: CASEFGAGGHSNQPQHF. DNA of the CDR3: TGTGCCAGCGAGTTCGGGGCAGGGGGCCATAGCAATCAGCCCCAGCATTTT.

The rearrangement uses TRBV11-2 and TRBJ2-1; unclear D gene. Germline CDR1 is SGHAT and CDR2 is FQNNGV. The CDR3 totals 13 residues. V was clipped by 4 bases and J by 9 bases, with 13 bases between them. CDR3 coding DNA: TGTGCCAGCAGCTCGCTCCGGGTGCTTGAGCAGTTCTTC. The encoded protein is CASSSLRVLEQFF.

V and J are TRBV5-6 and TRBJ1-5; D gene unclear. Trimming removed 2 bases at V and 2 bases at J, with 5 bases between. In germline, CDR1 is SGHDT, CDR2 YYEEEE. The CDR3 spans 13 residues. The CDR3 region is CASSLYGNQPQHF. The CDR3 DNA is TGTGCCAGCAGCTTATATGGCAATCAGCCCCAGCATTTT.

The chain recombines TRBV6-5 with TRBJ1-1, with 7 bases matching TRBD1. The V segment lost 7 bases and the J segment 3 bases; nucleotides outside the gene matches: 11. The germline V gene has CDR1 MNHEY and CDR2 SVGAGI. The CDR3 is 15 amino acids. The CDR3 protein is CASKLLEGTDTEAFF. In DNA form, the CDR3 reads TGTGCCAGCAAACTGCTGGAAGGGACAGACACTGAAGCTTTCTTT.

This clone has just one count. The chain links TRBV2 to TRBJ1-4; the D gene is possibly TRBD1 (6 bases). CDR1 is SNHLY, CDR2 FYNNEI, per germline. The CDR3 contains 16 residues. V was pared by 6 bases and J by 8 bases, with 22 bases between. The CDR3: CASSRPIRQVGEKLFF. The CDR3 DNA is TGTGCCAGCAGCCGGCCCATCCGACAGGTGGGGGAAAAACTGTTTTTT. The full variable domain, completed using reference TRBV2 and TRBJ1-4, is EPEVTQTPSHQVTQMGQEVILRCVPISNHLYFYWYRQILGQKVEFLVSFYNNEISEKSEIFDDQFSVERPDGSNFTLKIRSTKLEDSAMYFCASSRPIRQVGEKLFFGSGTQLSVL.

The V and J genes are TRBV19 and TRBJ2-6; 8 bases fit TRBD1. The ends lost 3 bases at V and 0 bases at J; junction bases unmatched: 13. This CDR3 has 20 residues. Germline V gene sequence: CDR1 LNHDA, CDR2 SQIVND (reference sequence). This chain's CDR3 is CASSIPEYAGGLSGANVLTF. CDR3 nucleotide sequence: TGTGCCAGTAGTATTCCCGAATACGCAGGGGGCCTCTCTGGGGCCAACGTCCTGACTTTC.

The chain links TRBV5-8 to TRBJ1-5; TRBD1 is a possible D gene (6 bases). This CDR3 has 16 residues. The V end was cut by 4 bases, the J end by 5 bases, with 19 bases between. CDR1 and CDR2 from the germline V gene are SGHTS and YDEGEE. CDR3 sequence reads: CASSLDSGGPYQPQHF. Here the CDR3 DNA reads TGTGCCAGCAGCCTAGACAGCGGGGGGCCTTATCAGCCCCAGCATTTT.

This clone is medium-sized within its sample. The V call is TRBV9, the J call TRBJ1-5; TRBD1 matches 8 bases. V dropped 4 bases and J dropped 5; count of bases not matched to a gene: 8. The V gene's germline CDR1 is SGDLS and CDR2 YYNGEE. The CDR3 is made up of 15 amino acids. CDR3 protein: CASSRTGTGDQPQHF. The DNA for the CDR3 is TGTGCCAGCAGCAGAACCGGGACAGGAGATCAGCCCCAGCATTTT. Full variable domain (rest looked up from reference TRBV9 and TRBJ1-5): DSGVTQTPKHLITATGQRVTLRCSPRSGDLSVYWYQQSLDQGLQFLIQYYNGEERAKGNILERFSAQQFPDLHSELNLSSLELGDSALYFCASSRTGTGDQPQHFGDGTRLSIL.